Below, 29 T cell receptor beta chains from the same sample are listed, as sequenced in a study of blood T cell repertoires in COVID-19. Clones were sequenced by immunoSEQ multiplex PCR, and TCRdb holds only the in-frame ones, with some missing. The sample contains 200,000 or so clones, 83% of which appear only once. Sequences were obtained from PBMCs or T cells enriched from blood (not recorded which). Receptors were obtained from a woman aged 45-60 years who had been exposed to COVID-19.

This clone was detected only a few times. The CDR3 protein is CASRHSNRKNEQYF. DNA for the CDR3: TGTGCCAGCAGGCATAGTAACAGGAAGAACGAGCAGTACTTC. The genes are TRBV6-5 and TRBJ2-7, with D tentatively TRBD1 (5 bases). Germline V gene sequence: CDR1 MNHEY, CDR2 SVGAGI. Trimming stripped 6 bases from V and 5 bases from J, with 17 bases between. The CDR3 is 14 residues long.

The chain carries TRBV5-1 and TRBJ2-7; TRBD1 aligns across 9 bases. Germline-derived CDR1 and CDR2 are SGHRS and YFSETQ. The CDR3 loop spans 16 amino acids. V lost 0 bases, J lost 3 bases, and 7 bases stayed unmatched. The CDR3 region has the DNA TGCGCCAGCAGCTTGGGGCCGGGACAGGGACGCTACGAGCAGTACTTC. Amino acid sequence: CASSLGPGQGRYEQYF.

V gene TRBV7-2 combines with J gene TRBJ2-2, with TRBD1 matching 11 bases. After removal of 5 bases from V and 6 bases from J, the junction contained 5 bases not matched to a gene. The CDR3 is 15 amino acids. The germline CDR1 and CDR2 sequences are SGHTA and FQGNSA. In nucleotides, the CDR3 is TGTGCCAGCAGCCCCCGGGACAGGGGGGCCGGGGAGCTGTTTTTT. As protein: CASSPRDRGAGELFF.

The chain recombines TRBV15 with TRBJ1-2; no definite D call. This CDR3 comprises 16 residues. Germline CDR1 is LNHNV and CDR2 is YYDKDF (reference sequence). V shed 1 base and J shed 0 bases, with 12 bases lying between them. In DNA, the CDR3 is TGTGCCACCAGCAGAGCGCACGAGTCGGCTAACTATGGCTACACCTTC. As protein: CATSRAHESANYGYTF.

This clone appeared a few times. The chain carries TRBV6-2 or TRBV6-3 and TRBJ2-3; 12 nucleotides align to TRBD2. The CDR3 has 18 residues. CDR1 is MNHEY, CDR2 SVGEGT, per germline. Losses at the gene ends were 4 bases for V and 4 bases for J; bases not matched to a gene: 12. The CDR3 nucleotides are TGTGCCAGCAGTTCCGTCCCTAGCGGGGGGGCGGAGGCAGATACGCAGTATTTT. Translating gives CASSSVPSGGAEADTQYF.

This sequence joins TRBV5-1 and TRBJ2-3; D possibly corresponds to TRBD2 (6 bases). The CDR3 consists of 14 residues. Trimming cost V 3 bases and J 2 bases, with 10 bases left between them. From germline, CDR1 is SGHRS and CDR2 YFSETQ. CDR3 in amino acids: CASSSGLSTDTQYF. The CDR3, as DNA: TGCGCCAGCAGCTCGGGACTTTCCACAGATACGCAGTATTTT.

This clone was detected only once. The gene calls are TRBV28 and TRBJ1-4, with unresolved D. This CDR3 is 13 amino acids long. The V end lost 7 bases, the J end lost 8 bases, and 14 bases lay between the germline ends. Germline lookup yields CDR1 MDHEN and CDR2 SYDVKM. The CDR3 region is CASTPVGGEKLFF. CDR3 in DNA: TGTGCCAGCACTCCTGTAGGAGGGGAAAAACTGTTTTTT. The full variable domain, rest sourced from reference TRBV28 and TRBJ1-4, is DVKVTQSSRYLVKRTGEKVFLECVQDMDHENMFWYRQDPGLGLRLIYFSYDVKMKEKGDIPEGYSVSREKKERFSLILESASTNQTSMYLCASTPVGGEKLFFGSGTQLSVL.

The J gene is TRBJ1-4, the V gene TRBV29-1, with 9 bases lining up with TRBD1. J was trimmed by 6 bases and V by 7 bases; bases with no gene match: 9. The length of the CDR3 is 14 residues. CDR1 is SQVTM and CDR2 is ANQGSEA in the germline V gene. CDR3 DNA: TGCAGCGCTTACACCGGGACAGGGTATGAAAAACTGTTTTTT. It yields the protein CSAYTGTGYEKLFF.

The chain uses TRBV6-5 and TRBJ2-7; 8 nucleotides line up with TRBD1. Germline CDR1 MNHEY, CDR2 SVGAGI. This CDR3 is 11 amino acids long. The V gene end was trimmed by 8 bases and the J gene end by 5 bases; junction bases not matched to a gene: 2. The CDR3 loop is CASGQGHEQYF. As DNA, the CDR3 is TGTGCCAGCGGACAGGGACACGAGCAGTACTTC.

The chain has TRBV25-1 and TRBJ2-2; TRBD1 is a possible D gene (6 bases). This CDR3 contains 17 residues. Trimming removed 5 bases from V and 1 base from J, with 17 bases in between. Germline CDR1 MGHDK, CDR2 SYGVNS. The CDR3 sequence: CASSPLGAAQNTGELFF. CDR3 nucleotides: TGTGCCAGCAGTCCCCTGGGGGCGGCGCAGAACACCGGGGAGCTGTTTTTT.

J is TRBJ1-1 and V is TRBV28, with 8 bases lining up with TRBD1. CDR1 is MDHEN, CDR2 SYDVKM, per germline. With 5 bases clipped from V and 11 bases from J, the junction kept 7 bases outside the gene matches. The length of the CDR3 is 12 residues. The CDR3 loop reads CASSAGQGWAFF. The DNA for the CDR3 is TGTGCCAGCAGTGCCGGACAGGGTTGGGCTTTCTTT.

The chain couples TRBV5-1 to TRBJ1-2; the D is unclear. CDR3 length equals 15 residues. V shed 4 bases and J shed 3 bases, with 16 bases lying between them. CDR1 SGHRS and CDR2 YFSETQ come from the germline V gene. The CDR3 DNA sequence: TGCGCCAGCAGCAGAATGGAGGGCCAGGACTATGGCTACACCTTC. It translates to CASSRMEGQDYGYTF.

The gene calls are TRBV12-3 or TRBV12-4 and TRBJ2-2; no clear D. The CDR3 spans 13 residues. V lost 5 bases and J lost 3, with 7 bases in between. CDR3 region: CASSNFYTGELFF. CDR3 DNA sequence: TGTGCCAGCAGTAACTTCTACACCGGGGAGCTGTTTTTT.

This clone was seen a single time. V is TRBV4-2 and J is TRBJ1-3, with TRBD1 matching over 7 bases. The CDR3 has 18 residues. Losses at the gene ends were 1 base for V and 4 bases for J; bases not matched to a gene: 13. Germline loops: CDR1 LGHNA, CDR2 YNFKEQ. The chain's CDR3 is CASSQALGTAPAGNTIYF. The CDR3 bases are TGTGCCAGCAGCCAAGCCCTAGGGACAGCCCCAGCAGGAAACACCATATATTTT.

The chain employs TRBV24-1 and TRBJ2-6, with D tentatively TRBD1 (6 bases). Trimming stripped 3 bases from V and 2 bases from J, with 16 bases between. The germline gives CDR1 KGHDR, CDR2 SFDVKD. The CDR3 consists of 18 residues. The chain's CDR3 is CATSDPSLGDTGANVLTF. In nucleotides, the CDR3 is TGTGCCACCAGTGATCCCTCCTTGGGGGACACTGGGGCCAACGTCCTGACTTTC.

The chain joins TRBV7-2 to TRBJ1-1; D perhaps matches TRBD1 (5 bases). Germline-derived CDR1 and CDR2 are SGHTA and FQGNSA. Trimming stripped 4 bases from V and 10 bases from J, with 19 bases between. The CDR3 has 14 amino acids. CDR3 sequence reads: CASSSDTRVARAFF. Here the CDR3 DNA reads TGTGCCAGCAGCTCGGACACCAGAGTTGCCAGAGCTTTCTTT.

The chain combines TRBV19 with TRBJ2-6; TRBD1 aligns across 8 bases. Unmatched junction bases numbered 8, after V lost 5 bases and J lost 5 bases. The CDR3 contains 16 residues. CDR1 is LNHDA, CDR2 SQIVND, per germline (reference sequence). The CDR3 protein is CASSGQGGRWANVLTF. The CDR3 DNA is TGTGCCAGTAGTGGACAGGGTGGGCGCTGGGCCAACGTCCTGACTTTC.

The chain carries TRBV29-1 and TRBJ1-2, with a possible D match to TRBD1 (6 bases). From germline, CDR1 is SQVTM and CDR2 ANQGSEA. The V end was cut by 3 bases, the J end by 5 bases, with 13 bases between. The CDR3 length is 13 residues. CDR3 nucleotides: TGCAGCGTTGACAGGGGCGCCCTTTATGGCTACACCTTC. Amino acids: CSVDRGALYGYTF.

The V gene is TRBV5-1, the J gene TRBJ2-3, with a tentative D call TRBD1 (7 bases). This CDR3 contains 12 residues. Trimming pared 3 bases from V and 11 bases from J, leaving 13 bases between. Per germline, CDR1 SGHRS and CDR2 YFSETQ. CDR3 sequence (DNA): TGCGCCAGCAGCTCCGCGGGACAGTGGCAGTATTTT. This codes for CASSSAGQWQYF. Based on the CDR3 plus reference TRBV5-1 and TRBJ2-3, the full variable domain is KAGVTQTPRYLIKTRGQQVTLSCSPISGHRSVSWYQQTPGQGLQFLFEYFSETQRNKGNFPGRFSGRQFSNSRSEMNVSTLELGDSALYLCASSSAGQWQYFGPGTRLTVL.

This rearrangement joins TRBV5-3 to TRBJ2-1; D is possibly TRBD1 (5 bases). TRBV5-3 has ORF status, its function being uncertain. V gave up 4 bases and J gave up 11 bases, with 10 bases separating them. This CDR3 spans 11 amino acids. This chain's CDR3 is CARSLRTKQFF. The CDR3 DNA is TGTGCCAGAAGCCTCCGGACAAAGCAGTTCTTC.

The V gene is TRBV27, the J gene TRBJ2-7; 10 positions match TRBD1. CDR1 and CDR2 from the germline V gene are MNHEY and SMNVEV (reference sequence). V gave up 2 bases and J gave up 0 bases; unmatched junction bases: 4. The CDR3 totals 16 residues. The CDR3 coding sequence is TGTGCCAGCAGTTTAAGGGACAGGGGCAGCTCCTACGAGCAGTACTTC. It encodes CASSLRDRGSSYEQYF.

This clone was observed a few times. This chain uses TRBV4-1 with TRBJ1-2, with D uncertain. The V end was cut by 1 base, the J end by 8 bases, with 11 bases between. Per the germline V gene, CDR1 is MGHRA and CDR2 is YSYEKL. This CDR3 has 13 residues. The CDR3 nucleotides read TGCGCCAGCAGCCAAGGTTCAAGAGCGGGCTACACCTTC. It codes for CASSQGSRAGYTF.

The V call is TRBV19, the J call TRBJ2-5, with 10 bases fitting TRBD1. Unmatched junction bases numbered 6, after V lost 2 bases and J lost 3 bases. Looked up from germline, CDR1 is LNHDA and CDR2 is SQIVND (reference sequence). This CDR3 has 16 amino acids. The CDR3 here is CASSIYFGTGEETQYF. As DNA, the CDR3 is TGTGCCAGTAGTATATATTTCGGGACAGGGGAAGAGACCCAGTACTTC. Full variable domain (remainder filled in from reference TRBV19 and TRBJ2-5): DGGITQSPKYLFRKEGQNVTLSCEQNLNHDAMYWYRQDPGQGLRLIYYSQIVNDFQKGDIAEGYSVSREKKESFPLTVTSAQKNPTAFYLCASSIYFGTGEETQYFGPGTRLLVL.

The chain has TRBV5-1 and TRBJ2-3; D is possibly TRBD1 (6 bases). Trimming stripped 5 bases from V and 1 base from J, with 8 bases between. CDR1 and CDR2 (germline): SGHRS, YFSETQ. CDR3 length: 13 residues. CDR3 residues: CASRTGRTDTQYF. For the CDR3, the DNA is TGCGCCAGCAGGACAGGACGCACAGATACGCAGTATTTT.

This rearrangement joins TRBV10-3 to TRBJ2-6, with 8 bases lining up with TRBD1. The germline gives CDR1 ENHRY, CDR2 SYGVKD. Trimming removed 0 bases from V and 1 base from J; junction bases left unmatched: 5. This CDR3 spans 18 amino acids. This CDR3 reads CAISESGTGLSGANVLTF. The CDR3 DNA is TGTGCCATCAGTGAGTCTGGGACAGGCCTTTCTGGGGCCAACGTCCTGACTTTC.

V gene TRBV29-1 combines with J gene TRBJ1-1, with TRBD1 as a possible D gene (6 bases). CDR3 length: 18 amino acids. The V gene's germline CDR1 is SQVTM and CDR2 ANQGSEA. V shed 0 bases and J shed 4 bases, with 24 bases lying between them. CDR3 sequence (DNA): TGCAGCGTTGAAGATGGGGGGGCTAGGGAACTTAAGGGCACTGAAGCTTTCTTT. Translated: CSVEDGGARELKGTEAFF.

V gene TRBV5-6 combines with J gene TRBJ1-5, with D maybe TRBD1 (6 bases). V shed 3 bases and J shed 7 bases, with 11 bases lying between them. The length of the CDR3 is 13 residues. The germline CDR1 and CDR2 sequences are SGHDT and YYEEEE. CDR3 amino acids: CASSSGARQPQHF. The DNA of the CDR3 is TGTGCCAGCAGCTCAGGGGCTCGGCAGCCCCAGCATTTT.

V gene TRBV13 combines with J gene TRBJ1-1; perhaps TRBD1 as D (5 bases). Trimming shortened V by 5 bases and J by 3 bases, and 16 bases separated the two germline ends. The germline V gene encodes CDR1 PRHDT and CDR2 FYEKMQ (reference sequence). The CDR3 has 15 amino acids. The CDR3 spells CASSTPRVRDTEAFF. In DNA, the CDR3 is TGTGCCAGCAGCACCCCACGGGTCAGGGACACTGAAGCTTTCTTT.

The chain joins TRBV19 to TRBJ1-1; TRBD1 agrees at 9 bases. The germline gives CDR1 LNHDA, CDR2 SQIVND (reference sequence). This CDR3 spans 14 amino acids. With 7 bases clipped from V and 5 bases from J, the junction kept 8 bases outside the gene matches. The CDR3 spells CASMRQGEWTEAFF. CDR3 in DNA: TGTGCCAGTATGCGACAGGGGGAATGGACTGAAGCTTTCTTT.